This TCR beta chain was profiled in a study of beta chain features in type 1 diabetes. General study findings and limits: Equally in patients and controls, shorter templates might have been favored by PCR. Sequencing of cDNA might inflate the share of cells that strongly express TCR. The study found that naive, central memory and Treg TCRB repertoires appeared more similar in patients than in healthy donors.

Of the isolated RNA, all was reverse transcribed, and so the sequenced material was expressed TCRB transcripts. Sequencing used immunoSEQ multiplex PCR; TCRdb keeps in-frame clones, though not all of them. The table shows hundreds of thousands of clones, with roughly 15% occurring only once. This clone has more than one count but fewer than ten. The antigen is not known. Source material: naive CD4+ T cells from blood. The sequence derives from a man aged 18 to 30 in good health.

The DNA for the CDR3 is TGCGCCAGCAGTTTTCAGGGCCACACAGATACGCAGTATTTT. It translates to CASSFQGHTDTQYF. The gene calls are TRBV5-1 and TRBJ2-3; D is possibly TRBD1 (5 bases). The CDR3 is 14 amino acids. V was trimmed by 5 bases and J by 2 bases, leaving 12 bases between them. Germline CDR1 is SGHRS and CDR2 is YFSETQ.